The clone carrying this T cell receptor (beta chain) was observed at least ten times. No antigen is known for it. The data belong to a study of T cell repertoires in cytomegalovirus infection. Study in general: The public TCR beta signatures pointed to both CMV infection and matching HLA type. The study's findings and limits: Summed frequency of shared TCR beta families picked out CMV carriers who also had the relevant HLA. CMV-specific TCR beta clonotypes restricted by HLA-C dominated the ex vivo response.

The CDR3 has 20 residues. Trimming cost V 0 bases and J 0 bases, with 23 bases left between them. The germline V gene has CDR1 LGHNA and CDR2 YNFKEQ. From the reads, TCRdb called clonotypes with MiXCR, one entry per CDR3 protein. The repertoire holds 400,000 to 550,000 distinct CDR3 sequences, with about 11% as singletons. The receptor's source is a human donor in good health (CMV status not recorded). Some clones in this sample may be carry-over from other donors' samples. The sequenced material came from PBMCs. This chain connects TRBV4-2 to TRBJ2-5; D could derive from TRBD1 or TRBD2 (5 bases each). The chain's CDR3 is CASSQEGQSGDFFYQETQYF. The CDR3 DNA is TGTGCCAGCAGCCAAGAGGGGCAGAGCGGAGATTTCTTCTACCAAGAGACCCAGTACTTC.